Shown below are 9 T cell receptor beta chains from a single sample sequenced in a study of blood T cell repertoires in COVID-19 (dated by TCRdb to 2020 to 2021). Libraries were prepared through the immunoSEQ multiplex PCR assay. TCRdb took over this immuneACCESS table, retaining in-frame rearrangements with V and J assigned. Such tables are incomplete; in checked studies, under half of the missing clones stem from an unresolved V gene, and the remainder is unexplained. This sample comprises 70,000 to 85,000 clones, under 95% of them detected only once. Just over 9% of the sample is held by the ten biggest clonotypes. Sequencing input: peripheral blood. These TCRs come from a human donor in a cohort sampled during active COVID-19.

V usage is TRBV28 and J usage is TRBJ2-1; 12 bases are shared with TRBD1. The CDR3 length is 17 residues. Germline V lookup: CDR1 MDHEN, CDR2 SYDVKM. V shed 5 bases and J 7 bases; nucleotides not matched to a gene: 12. The CDR3 spells CASSPPLRDRGRNEQFF. The CDR3 DNA sequence: TGTGCCAGCAGTCCCCCCCTCCGGGACAGGGGGCGAAATGAGCAGTTCTTC.

This rearrangement joins TRBV6-4 to TRBJ2-2, with D perhaps TRBD2 (5 bases). The ends were cut back, 0 bases at V and 4 bases at J, with 18 bases in the middle. CDR3 length: 18 residues. Germline CDR1 reads MRHNA; CDR2 reads SNTAGT. This CDR3 is CASSDSSSTEGSTGELFF. The CDR3 nucleotides read TGTGCCAGCAGTGACTCCTCTAGCACCGAGGGCTCCACCGGGGAGCTGTTTTTT.

The chain recombines TRBV15 with TRBJ2-3, with 11 bases that match TRBD2. Germline lookup yields CDR1 LNHNV and CDR2 YYDKDF (reference sequence). V shed 6 bases and J 1 base; nucleotides not matched to a gene: 0. CDR3 size: 14 residues. The CDR3 DNA reads TGTGCCACCAGACTAGCGGGAGGCACAGATACGCAGTATTTT. This encodes CATRLAGGTDTQYF.

The chain is built from TRBV6-2 or TRBV6-3 and TRBJ2-5; a possible D gene is TRBD2 (7 bases). The germline V gene has CDR1 MNHEY and CDR2 SVGEGT. V was shortened by 3 bases and J by 1 base, with 15 bases between the two germline ends. This CDR3 has 16 amino acids. Written as DNA, the CDR3 is TGTGCCAGCAGTTATAGAGGGGGAGGGGCCCAAGAGACCCAGTACTTC. Translating gives CASSYRGGGAQETQYF.

This clone was observed a handful of times. This chain uses TRBV19 with TRBJ2-7; 9 bases match TRBD1. The CDR3 runs to 15 residues. Trimming took 1 base from V and 3 from J; bases not matched to a gene: 4. Germline loops: CDR1 LNHDA, CDR2 SQIVND (reference sequence). The CDR3 here is CASSIGGTGNYEQYF. The CDR3 DNA reads as TGTGCCAGTAGTATAGGAGGGACAGGGAACTACGAGCAGTACTTC.

This chain joins TRBV19 and TRBJ2-5; the match to TRBD1 covers 7 bases. From germline, CDR1 is LNHDA and CDR2 SQIVND (reference sequence). This CDR3 has 12 amino acids. The V segment lost 8 bases and the J segment 5 bases; nucleotides outside the gene matches: 5. The CDR3 region is CASEGAGETQYF. CDR3 DNA: TGTGCCAGTGAGGGGGCTGGCGAGACCCAGTACTTC.

The chain joins TRBV18 to TRBJ2-1; D might be TRBD1 (6 bases). The CDR3 is 15 amino acids. V was shortened by 0 bases and J by 4 bases, with 10 bases between the two germline ends. In germline, CDR1 is KGHSH, CDR2 LQKENI. CDR3 in DNA: TGTGCCAGCTCACCACCGGACAGCTGGTACAATGAGCAGTTCTTC. This translates into CASSPPDSWYNEQFF.

The chain has TRBV27 and TRBJ2-4, with 9 bases matching TRBD2. Germline V gene data show CDR1 as MNHEY and CDR2 as SMNVEV (reference sequence). V shed 0 bases, J shed 0 bases, and the junction held 3 bases outside the gene matches. This CDR3 has 17 amino acids. The CDR3 DNA follows: TGTGCCAGCAGTTTATCCGGCGGGAGGGTAGCCAAAAACATTCAGTACTTC. Protein: CASSLSGGRVAKNIQYF.

The rearrangement links TRBV5-1 to TRBJ2-5; perhaps TRBD1 as D (6 bases). The CDR3 is made up of 15 amino acids. The V end was cut by 0 bases, the J end by 2 bases, with 11 bases between. CDR1 and CDR2 from the germline V gene are SGHRS and YFSETQ. The CDR3 nucleotides read TGCGCCAGCAGCTTGGAAGGACAGAGACAAGAGACCCAGTACTTC. It specifies CASSLEGQRQETQYF.